This T cell receptor beta chain was sequenced during a study of blood T cell repertoires in COVID-19 (dated by TCRdb to 2020 to 2022). A note on the overall study: Collaborator samples came from the United States, Italy and Spain and covered acute and convalescent phases of COVID-19. The prospective study material was composed of cDNA or gDNA derived from T cells, B-cell-depleted T cells, or PBMCs. Subjects who had been exposed to COVID-19, were actively infected with it, or had recovered from it provided the deeply sampled blood TCRbeta repertoires that made up the dataset. The repertoires were released in a freely available public database intended as a resource for research on the immune response to SARS-CoV-2. The samples were drawn from two sources: the first 160 participants of the ongoing ImmuneRACE study, and 1,200 or so subjects contributed by 6 global collaborators. Sample metadata almost always included a de-identified subject ID, COVID-19 status, age in years and sex. HLA class I and class II types, where available, came from metadata supplied by the sample provider rather than from assay-based typing.

Comment on this clone: The antigen it recognizes is unknown. Base qualities are not provided; no much larger clone lies one nucleotide away.

Points the paper makes about the study in general: The quantity of clinical and demographic metadata differed by source and by participant and was supplied without curation.

V is shortened by 0 bases, J by 1 base, and the region joining them spans 17 bases. From its cysteine to its phenylalanine, the CDR3 spans 19 amino acids. The only DNA kept is the CDR3, 57 bases in frame from the first base. The immunoSEQ Assay, a bias-controlled multiplex PCR, was used to amplify TCRbeta CDR3 regions from genomic DNA. The paper's data handling went like this. Within the assay, amplification of reference gene primers was used to estimate how many nucleated cells each sample contained. To quantify the absolute abundance of each unique TCRbeta CDR3 rearrangement, sequence reads were collapsed and filtered. Productive Simpson clonality was computed per sample as the square root of Simpson's diversity index over productive rearrangements. TCRdb stores this immuneACCESS table with in-frame sequences only. Part of the clones is absent; in the studies checked, under half of the shortfall reflects unresolved V genes, and no reason is known for the rest. V and J calls and clone size follow that table, whereas D and trimming were derived from the DNA. The sample contains about 110,000 clones, just over 70% of them found a single time. The ten largest clones take up less than 2% of the sample.

Collaborating institutions collected whole blood in K2EDTA tubes following their own protocols. For TCRbeta analysis, collaborators shipped samples in one of three forms: frozen whole blood, isolated PBMCs, or DNA extracted from either of those sample types. The TCR sequence derives from a middle-aged woman with acute or convalescent COVID-19. This sequence uses TRBV5-3 and TRBJ2-6; TRBD1 is a weak D gene call, 5 bases matching. TRBV5-3 is known as an ORF, though its function is uncertain. The sample taken for sequencing was peripheral blood. The CDR3 region: CARSLAGRVRWSGANVLTF. The DNA reads TGTGCCAGAAGCTTGGCGGGCAGGGTTCGGTGGTCTGGGGCCAACGTCCTGACTTTC.